This T cell receptor beta chain was identified during a study of blood T cell repertoires in COVID-19. Across the study: Researchers got acute and convalescent COVID-19 samples from the United States, Italy and Spain. PBMCs, B-cell-depleted T cells, or T cells provided the cDNA or gDNA that made up the material.

From germline, CDR1 is SGHTA and CDR2 FQGNSA. With V trimmed by 5 bases and J by 6 bases, 10 bases remained unmatched. The CDR3 consists of 16 residues. Under the authors' procedure: Amplifying reference gene primers gave estimates of nucleated cell counts. TCRdb keeps only in-frame clones here, not all; method: immunoSEQ multiplex PCR. V, J and clone size are those of that table, while D and trimming were read from the DNA. The sample has around 250,000 clones, around 87% seen once; the top ten hold less than 8.5%. This clonotype was obtained from a woman between 65 and 79 years old with active or convalescent COVID-19. Sequenced: peripheral blood. V is TRBV7-2 and J is TRBJ1-2; TRBD1 matches 12 bases. The CDR3 region is CASSTSGTGGADGYTF. CDR3 in DNA: TGTGCCAGCAGCACCTCCGGGACAGGGGGCGCGGATGGCTACACCTTC.